A selection of T cell receptor beta chains follows, all from one sample in a study of T cell repertoires in cytomegalovirus infection. Their antigen targets remain unknown. MiXCR, applied by TCRdb to the reads, yields one record per CDR3 protein. The table has fewer than 950,000 distinct CDR3 sequences, over 25% seen once. This material consisted of cultured CD8+ T cells from PBMCs, taken from culture after CMV antigen stimulation. The receptors here all came from a human donor in good health (CMV status not recorded). Some clones in this sample may be carry-over from other donors' samples. CDR3s include the opening cysteine and the closing phenylalanine or tryptophan. D genes are given only for firm matches. For some rows the clone size is stated as once, few or many, or as a class when expanded; others skip it.

V: TRBV19; J: TRBJ2-1; D: -; size: -; CDR3: CASSIEGHSSYNEQFF; DNA: TGTGCCAGTAGTATAGAGGGACACAGCTCCTACAATGAGCAGTTCTTC
V: TRBV11-2; J: TRBJ2-6; D: -; size: -; CDR3: CASSPANVLTF; DNA: TGTGCCAGCAGCCCGGCCAACGTCCTGACTTTC
V: TRBV12-3/TRBV12-4; J: TRBJ2-1; D: TRBD2; size: -; CDR3: CASSPTSGGVSVEQFF; DNA: TGTGCCAGCAGCCCGACTAGCGGGGGGGTTTCCGTTGAGCAGTTCTTC
V: TRBV7-2; J: TRBJ2-5; D: -; size: many; CDR3: CASSLGADGGTQYF; DNA: TGTGCCAGCAGCTTAGGTGCAGACGGAGGGACCCAGTACTTC
V: TRBV20-1; J: TRBJ2-5; D: -; size: -; CDR3: CSARDWGREERETQYF; DNA: TGCAGTGCTAGAGATTGGGGTAGGGAGGAGCGAGAGACCCAGTACTTC
V: TRBV13; J: TRBJ2-1; D: -; size: -; CDR3: CASSSRWPNEQFF; DNA: TGTGCCAGCAGCTCCCGATGGCCCAATGAGCAGTTCTTC
V: TRBV2; J: TRBJ2-1; D: -; size: -; CDR3: CARGGDSSYNEQFF; DNA: TGTGCCAGGGGAGGGGACAGCTCCTACAATGAGCAGTTCTTC
V: TRBV2; J: TRBJ1-2; D: TRBD1; size: -; CDR3: CASSEGGQNYSYTF; DNA: TGTGCCAGCAGTGAGGGGGGACAGAACTATAGCTACACCTTC
V: TRBV7-6; J: TRBJ1-3; D: -; size: many; CDR3: CASSSYVSGVDGNTIYF; DNA: TGTGCCAGCAGCTCCTATGTCTCCGGGGTGGATGGAAACACCATATATTTT
V: TRBV10-3; J: TRBJ2-3; D: -; size: few; CDR3: CAISDTLKEGTDTQYF; DNA: TGTGCCATCAGTGACACGCTGAAGGAAGGCACAGATACGCAGTATTTT